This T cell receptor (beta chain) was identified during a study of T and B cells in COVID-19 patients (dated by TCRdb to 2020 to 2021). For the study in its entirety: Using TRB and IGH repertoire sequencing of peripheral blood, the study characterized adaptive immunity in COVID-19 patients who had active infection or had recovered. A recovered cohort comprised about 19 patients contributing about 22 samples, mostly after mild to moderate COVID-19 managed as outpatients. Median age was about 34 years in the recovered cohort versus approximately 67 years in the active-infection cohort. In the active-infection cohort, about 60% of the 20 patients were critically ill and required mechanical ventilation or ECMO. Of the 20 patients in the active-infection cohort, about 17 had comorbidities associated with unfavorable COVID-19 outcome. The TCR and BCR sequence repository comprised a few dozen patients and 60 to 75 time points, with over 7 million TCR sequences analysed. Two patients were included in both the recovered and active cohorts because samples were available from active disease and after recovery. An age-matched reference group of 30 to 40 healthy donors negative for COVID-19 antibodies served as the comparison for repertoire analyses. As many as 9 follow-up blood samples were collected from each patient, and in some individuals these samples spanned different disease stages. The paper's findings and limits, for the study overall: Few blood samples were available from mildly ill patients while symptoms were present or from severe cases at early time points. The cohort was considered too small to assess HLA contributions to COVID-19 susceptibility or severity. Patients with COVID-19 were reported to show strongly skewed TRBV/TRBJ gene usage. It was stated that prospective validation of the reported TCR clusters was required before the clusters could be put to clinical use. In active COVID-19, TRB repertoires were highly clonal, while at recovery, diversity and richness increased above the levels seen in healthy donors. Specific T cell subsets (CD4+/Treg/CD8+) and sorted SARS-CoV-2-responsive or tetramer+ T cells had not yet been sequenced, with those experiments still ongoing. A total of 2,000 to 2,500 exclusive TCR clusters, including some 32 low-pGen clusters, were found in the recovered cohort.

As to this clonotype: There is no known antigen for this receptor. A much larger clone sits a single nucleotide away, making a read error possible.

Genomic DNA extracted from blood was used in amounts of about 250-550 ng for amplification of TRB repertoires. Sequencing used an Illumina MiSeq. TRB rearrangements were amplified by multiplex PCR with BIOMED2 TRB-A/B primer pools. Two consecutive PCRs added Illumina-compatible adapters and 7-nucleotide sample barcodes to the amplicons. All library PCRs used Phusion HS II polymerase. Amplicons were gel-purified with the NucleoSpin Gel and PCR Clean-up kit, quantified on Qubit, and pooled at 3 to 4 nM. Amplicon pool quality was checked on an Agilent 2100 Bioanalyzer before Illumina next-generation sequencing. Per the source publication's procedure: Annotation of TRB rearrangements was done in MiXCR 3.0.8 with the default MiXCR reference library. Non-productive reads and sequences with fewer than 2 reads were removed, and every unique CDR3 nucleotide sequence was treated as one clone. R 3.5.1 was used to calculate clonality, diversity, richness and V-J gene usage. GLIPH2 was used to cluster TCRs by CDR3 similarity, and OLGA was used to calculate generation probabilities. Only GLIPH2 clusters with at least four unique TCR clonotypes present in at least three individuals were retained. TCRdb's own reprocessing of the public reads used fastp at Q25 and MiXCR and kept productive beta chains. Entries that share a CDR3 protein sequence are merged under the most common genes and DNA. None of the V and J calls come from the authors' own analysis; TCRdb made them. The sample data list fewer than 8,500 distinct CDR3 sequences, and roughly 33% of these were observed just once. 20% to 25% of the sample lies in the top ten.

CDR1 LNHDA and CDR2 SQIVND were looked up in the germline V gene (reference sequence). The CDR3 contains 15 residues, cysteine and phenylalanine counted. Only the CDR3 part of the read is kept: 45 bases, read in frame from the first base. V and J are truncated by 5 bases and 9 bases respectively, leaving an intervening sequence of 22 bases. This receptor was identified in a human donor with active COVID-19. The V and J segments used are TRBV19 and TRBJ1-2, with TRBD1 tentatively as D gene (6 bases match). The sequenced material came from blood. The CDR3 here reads CASSPWTESQYSYTF. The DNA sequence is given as TGTGCCAGTAGTCCATGGACAGAGAGTCAATATAGCTACACCTTC.